A single TCR beta chain is shown here with its context. Its antigen is undetermined. The data belong to a study of cytomegalovirus exposure and HLA in healthy donors. Study-wide results and caveats: Judged likely to be a sequencing artifact was a cluster of highly shared sequence variants. For most subjects, TCR beta sequences were reported to predict HLA-A and HLA-B alleles with accuracy. Across HLA loci, a later analysis found differing TCR association rates, with DRB1 most and HLA-C fewest. Confirmation in vitro established that three CMV-associated chains were specific for CMV antigens.

The PCR employed 60 Vbeta primers together with 13 Jbeta primers. Assay: immunoSEQ multiplex PCR; the TCRdb copy retains only in-frame clones and omits some. Of 150,000 to 200,000 clones in the sample, over 75% were seen once. This CDR3 spans 15 amino acids. The ends lost 5 bases at V and 6 bases at J; junction bases unmatched: 5. Germline V lookup: CDR1 SGHAT, CDR2 FQNNGV. The source is a young man in good health and CMV-seronegative. The V call is TRBV11-2, the J call TRBJ2-1; 12 bases map to TRBD2. Sequencing was carried out using PBMCs. In nucleotides, the CDR3 is TGTGCCAGCAGCCCTGGGACTAGCGGGCCCAATGAGCAGTTCTTC. This encodes CASSPGTSGPNEQFF. Using reference TRBV11-2 and TRBJ2-1 for the parts outside the CDR3, the full variable domain is EAGVAQSPRYKIIEKRQSVAFWCNPISGHATLYWYQQILGQGPKLLIQFQNNGVVDDSQLPKDRFSAERLKGVDSTLKIQPAKLEDSAVYLCASSPGTSGPNEQFFGPGTRLTVL.